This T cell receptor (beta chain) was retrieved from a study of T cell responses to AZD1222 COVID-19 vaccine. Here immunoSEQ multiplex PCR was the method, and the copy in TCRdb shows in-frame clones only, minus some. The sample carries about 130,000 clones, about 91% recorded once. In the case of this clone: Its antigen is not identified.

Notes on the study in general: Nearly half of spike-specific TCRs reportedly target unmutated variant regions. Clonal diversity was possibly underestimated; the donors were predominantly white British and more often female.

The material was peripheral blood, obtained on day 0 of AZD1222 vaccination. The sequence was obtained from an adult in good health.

CDR3: CASSSRGGENTGELFF. DNA for the CDR3: TGTGCCAGCAGCTCCCGGGGAGGCGAGAACACCGGGGAGCTGTTTTTT. This chain links TRBV5-4 with TRBJ2-2; D is possibly TRBD2 (6 bases). Trimming took off 3 bases at V and 1 base at J, with 13 bases between the two ends. The germline CDR1 and CDR2 sequences are SGHNT and YYREEE (reference sequence). CDR3 length: 16 residues.